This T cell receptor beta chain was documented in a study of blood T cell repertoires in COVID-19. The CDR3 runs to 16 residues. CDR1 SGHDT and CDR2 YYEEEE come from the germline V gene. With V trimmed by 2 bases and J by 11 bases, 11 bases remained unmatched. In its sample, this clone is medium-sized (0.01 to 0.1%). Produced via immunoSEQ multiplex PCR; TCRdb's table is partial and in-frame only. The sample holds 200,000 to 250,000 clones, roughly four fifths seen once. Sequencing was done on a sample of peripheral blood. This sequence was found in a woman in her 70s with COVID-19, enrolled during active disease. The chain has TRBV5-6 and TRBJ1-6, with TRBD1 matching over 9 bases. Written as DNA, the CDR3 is TGTGCCAGCAGCTTCGGGACAGGGTCGATTGTAACACCCCTCCACTTT. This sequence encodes CASSFGTGSIVTPLHF.